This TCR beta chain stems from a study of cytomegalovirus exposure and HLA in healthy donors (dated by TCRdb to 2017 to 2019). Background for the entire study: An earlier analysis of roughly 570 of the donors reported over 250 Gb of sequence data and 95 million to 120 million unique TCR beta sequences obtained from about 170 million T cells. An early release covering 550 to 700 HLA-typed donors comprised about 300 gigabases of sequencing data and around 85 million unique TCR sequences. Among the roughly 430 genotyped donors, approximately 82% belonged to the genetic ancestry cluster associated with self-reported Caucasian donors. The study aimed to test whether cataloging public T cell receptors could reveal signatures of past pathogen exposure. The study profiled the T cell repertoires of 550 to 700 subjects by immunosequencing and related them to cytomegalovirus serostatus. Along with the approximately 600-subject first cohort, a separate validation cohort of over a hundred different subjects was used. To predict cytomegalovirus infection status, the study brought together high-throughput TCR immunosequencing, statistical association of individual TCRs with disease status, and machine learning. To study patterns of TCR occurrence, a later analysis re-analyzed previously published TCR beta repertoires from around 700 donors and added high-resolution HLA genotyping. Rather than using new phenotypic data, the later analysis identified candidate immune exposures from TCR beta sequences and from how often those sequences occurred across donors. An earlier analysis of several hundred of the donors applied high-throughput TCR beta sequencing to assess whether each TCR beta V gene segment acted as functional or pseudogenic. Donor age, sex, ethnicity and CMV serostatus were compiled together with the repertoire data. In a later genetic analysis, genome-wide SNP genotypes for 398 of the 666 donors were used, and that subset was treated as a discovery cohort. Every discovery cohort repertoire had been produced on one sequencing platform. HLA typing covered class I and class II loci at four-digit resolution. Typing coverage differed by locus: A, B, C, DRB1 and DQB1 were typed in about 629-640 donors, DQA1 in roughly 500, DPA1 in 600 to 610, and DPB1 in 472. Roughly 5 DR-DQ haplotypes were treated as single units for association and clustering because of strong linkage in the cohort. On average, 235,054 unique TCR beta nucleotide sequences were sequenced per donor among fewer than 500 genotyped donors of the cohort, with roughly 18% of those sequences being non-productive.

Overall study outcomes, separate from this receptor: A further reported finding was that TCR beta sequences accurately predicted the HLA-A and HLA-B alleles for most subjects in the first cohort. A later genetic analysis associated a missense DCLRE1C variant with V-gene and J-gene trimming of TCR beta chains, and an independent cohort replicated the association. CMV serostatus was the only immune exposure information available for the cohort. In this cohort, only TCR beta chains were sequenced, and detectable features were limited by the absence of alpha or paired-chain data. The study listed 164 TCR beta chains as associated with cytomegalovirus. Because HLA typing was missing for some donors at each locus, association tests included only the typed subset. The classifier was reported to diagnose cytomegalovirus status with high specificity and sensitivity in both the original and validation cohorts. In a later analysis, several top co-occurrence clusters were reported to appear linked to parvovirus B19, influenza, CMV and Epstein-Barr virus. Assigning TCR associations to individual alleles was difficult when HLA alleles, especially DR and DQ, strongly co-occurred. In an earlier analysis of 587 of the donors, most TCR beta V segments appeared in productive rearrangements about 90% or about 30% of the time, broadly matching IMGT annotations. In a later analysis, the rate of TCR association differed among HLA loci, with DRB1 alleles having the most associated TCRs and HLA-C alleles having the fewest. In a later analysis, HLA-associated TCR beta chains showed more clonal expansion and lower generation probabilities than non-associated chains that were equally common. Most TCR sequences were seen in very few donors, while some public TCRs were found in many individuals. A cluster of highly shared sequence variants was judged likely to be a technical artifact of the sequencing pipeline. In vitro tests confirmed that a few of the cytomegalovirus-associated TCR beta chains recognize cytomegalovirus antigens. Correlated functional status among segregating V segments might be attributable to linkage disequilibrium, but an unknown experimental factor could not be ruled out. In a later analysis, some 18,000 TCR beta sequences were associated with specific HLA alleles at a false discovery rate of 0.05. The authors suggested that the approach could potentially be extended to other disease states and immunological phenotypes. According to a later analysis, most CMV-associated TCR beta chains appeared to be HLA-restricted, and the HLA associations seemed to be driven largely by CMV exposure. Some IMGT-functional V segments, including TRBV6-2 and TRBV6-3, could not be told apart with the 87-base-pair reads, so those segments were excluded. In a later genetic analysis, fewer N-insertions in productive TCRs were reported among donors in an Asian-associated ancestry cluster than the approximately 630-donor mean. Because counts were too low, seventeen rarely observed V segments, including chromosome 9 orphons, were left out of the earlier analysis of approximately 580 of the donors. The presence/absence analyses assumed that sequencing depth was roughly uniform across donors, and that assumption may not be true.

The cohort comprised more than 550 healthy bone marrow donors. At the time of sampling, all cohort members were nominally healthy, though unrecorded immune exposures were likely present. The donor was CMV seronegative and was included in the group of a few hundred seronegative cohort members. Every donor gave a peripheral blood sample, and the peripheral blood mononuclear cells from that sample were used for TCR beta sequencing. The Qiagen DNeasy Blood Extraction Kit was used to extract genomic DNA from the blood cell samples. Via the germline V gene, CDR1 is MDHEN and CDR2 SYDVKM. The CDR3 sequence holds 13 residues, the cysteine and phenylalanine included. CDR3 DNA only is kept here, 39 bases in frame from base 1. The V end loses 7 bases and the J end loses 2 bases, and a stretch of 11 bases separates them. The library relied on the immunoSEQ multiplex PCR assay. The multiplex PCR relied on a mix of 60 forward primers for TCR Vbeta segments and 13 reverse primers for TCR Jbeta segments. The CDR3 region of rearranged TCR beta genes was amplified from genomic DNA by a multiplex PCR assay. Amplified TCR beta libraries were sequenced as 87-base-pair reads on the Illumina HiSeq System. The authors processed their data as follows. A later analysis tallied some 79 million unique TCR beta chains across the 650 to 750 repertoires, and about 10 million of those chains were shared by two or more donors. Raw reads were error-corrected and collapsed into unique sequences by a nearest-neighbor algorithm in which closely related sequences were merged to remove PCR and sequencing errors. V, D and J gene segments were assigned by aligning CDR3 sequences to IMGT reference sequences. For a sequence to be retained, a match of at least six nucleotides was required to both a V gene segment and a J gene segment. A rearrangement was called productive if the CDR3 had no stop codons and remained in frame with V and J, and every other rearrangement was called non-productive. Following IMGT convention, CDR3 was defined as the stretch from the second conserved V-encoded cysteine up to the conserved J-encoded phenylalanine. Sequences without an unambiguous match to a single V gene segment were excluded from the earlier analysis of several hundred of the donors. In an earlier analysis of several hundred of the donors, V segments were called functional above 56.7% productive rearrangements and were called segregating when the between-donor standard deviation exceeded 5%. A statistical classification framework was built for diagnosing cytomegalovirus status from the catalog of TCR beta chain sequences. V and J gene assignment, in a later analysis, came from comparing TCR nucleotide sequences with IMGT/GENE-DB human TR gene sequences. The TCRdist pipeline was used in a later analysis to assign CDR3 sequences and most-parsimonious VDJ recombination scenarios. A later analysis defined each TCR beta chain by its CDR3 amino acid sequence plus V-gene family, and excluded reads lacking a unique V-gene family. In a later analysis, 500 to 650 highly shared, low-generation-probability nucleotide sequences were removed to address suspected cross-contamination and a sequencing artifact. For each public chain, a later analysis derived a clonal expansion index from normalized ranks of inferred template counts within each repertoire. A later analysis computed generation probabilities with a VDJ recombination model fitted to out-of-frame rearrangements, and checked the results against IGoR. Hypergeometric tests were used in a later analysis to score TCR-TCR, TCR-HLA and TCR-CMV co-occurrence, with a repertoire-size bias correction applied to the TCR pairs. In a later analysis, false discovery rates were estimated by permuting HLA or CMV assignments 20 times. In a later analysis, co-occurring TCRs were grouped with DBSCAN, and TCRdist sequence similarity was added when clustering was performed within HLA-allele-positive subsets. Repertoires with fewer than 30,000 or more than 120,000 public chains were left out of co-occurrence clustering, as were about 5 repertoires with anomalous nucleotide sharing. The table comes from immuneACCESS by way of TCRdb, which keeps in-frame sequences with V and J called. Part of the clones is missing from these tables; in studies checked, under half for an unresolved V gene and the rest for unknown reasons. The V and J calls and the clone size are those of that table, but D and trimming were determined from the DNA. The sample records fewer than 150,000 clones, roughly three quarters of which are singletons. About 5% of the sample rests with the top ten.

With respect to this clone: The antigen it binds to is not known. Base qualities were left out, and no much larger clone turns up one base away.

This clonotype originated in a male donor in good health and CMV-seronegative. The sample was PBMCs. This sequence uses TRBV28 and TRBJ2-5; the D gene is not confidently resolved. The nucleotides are TGTGCCAGCAAGATCGGCGGACAAGAGACCCAGTACTTC. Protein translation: CASKIGGQETQYF.